Reported below is one TCR beta chain. The data were taken from a study of blood T cells in healthy people across ages. Alongside a J-beta primer mix, a sample-barcoded 5' primer served in a second PCR lasting about 7 to 12 cycles. TCRdb itself ran the 5' RACE reads through MiXCR, one entry per CDR3 protein. The sample comprises approximately 810,000 distinct CDR3 sequences, about 30% of which are singletons, and 15% to 20% rests with the top ten. The CDR3 runs 13 residues. V was clipped by 1 base and J by 11 bases, with 11 bases between them. The germline CDR1 and CDR2 sequences are MNHNS and SASEGT. This receptor was identified in an elderly woman in good health. The chain carries TRBV6-1 and TRBJ1-4; D not resolved. The source material was blood. The CDR3 spells CASSEGVLTKLFF. In DNA form, the CDR3 reads TGTGCCAGCAGTGAAGGGGTTTTGACGAAACTGTTTTTT.